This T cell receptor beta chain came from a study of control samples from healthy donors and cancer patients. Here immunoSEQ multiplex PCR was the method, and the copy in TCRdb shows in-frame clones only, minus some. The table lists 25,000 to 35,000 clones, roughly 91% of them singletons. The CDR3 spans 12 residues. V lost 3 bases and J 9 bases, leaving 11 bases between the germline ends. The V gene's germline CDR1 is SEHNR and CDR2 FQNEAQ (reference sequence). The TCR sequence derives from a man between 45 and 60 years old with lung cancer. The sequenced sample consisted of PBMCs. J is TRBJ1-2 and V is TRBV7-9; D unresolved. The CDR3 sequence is CASSFPGKCYTF. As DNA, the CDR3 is TGTGCCAGCAGCTTTCCGGGTAAGTGCTACACCTTC.